The next 8 T cell receptor beta chains were all read from a single sample in a study of CD8 T cells in Susac syndrome. A quantity of roughly 0.5 to 1 ug RNA underwent reverse transcription using random hexamers. TCRdb independently ran MiXCR on the immunoSEQ multiplex PCR reads; one entry per CDR3 protein. The sample lists tens of thousands of distinct CDR3 sequences, 80% to 95% occurring once. The sample taken for sequencing was CD8+ T cells from PBMCs. The receptors derive from a human donor with Susac syndrome.

The chain recombines TRBV7-8 with TRBJ2-7; maybe TRBD2 (6 bases). This CDR3 contains 15 residues. Trimming took 1 base from V and 5 from J, leaving 15 bases between them. Germline values: CDR1 SGHVS, CDR2 FQNEAQ. The CDR3 here is CASSLDGGESNEQYF. CDR3 nucleotides: TGTGCCAGCAGCTTAGACGGGGGAGAGAGCAACGAGCAGTACTTC.

This clonotype was seen a handful of times. V usage is TRBV12-3 or TRBV12-4 and J usage is TRBJ2-7, with D hard to call. The CDR3 is 13 residues long. With 1 base removed from V and 4 bases from J, the gap between germline ends came to 8 bases. This CDR3 is CASSLGGPYEQYF. CDR3 sequence (DNA): TGTGCCAGCAGTTTAGGTGGGCCATACGAGCAGTACTTC.

This chain uses TRBV20-1 with TRBJ2-7; D is perhaps TRBD2 (6 bases). The length of the CDR3 is 15 residues. The V gene's germline CDR1 is DFQATT and CDR2 SNEGSKA (reference sequence). The V gene lost 5 bases and the J gene lost 0 bases, with 17 bases spanning the gap. CDR3 in DNA: TGCAGTGCTCGCCCCGGAGCGGGTAGCTCCTACGAGCAGTACTTC. This encodes CSARPGAGSSYEQYF.

The chain joins TRBV20-1 to TRBJ2-7; 7 nucleotides agree with TRBD2. CDR1 and CDR2 from the germline V gene are DFQATT and SNEGSKA (reference sequence). With 1 base clipped from V and 2 bases from J, the junction kept 5 bases outside the gene matches. The CDR3 extends over 14 amino acids. As DNA, the CDR3 is TGCAGTGCTAGAGTACAAAGCGGGACCTACGAGCAGTACTTC. Translation gives CSARVQSGTYEQYF.

The V call is TRBV27, the J call TRBJ1-2; 7 bases map to TRBD1. CDR1 is MNHEY and CDR2 is SMNVEV in the germline V gene (reference sequence). The length of the CDR3 is 14 residues. The V gene end was trimmed by 4 bases and the J gene end by 4 bases; junction bases not matched to a gene: 6. The CDR3 loop is CASSSSGGGYGYTF. Written as DNA, the CDR3 is TGTGCCAGCAGTTCCTCAGGGGGAGGCTATGGCTACACCTTC.

The rearrangement uses TRBV20-1 and TRBJ2-5; D may match TRBD1 or TRBD2 (7 bases each). Germline V lookup: CDR1 DFQATT, CDR2 SNEGSKA (reference sequence). This CDR3 comprises 15 residues. Between the trimmed V and J ends, which lost 6 bases and 2 bases, there was a span of 19 bases. In DNA, the CDR3 is TGCAGTGCCAGGAAGACAGGGAGGGGGCAAGAGACCCAGTACTTC. This sequence encodes CSARKTGRGQETQYF.

The V gene is TRBV20-1, the J gene TRBJ1-2; D might be TRBD1 (5 bases). Between the trimmed V and J ends, which lost 5 bases and 2 bases, there was a span of 9 bases. There are 12 residues in the CDR3. Germline V gene data show CDR1 as DFQATT and CDR2 as SNEGSKA (reference sequence). CDR3 protein: CSAPTDNYGYTF. The CDR3 DNA is TGCAGTGCTCCGACAGACAACTATGGCTACACCTTC.

CDR3 loop: CASSPGLGPGELFF. CDR3 coding DNA: TGTGCCAGCAGCCCAGGGCTCGGCCCCGGGGAGCTGTTTTTT. This chain joins TRBV4-2 and TRBJ2-2; possible D gene TRBD1, 5 bases. The CDR3 runs to 14 residues. Trimming stripped 4 bases from V and 6 bases from J, with 12 bases between. The germline V gene encodes CDR1 LGHNA and CDR2 YNFKEQ.